Presented here are 14 T cell receptor beta chains from one specimen sequenced in a study of CD8 T cells in Susac syndrome. RNA, at roughly 0.45 to 1 ug, was reverse transcribed with random hexamers. From the immunoSEQ multiplex PCR reads, TCRdb called clonotypes with MiXCR, one entry per CDR3 protein. This table has 200,000 or so distinct CDR3 sequences, around 95% appearing once. The sequenced sample consisted of CD4+ T cells from PBMCs. The receptors derive from a human donor with multiple sclerosis.

V is TRBV7-2 and J is TRBJ1-6; TRBD1 might be the D (5 bases). The V end lost 5 bases, the J end lost 8 bases, and 13 bases lay between the germline ends. Germline values: CDR1 SGHTA, CDR2 FQGNSA. The CDR3 is 14 residues long. The CDR3 DNA sequence: TGTGCCAGCAGCGGGGCCCCAGTGGATTCACCCCTCCACTTT. Translation gives CASSGAPVDSPLHF.

The V gene is TRBV12-3 or TRBV12-4, the J gene TRBJ1-3; no clear D gene. This CDR3 has 16 residues. Trimming pared 5 bases from V and 0 bases from J, leaving 14 bases between. CDR3: CASSTYSTYSGNTIYF. The CDR3 coding sequence is TGTGCCAGCAGTACCTACAGTACCTACTCTGGAAACACCATATATTTT.

The V and J genes are TRBV28 and TRBJ2-5; 9 nucleotides match TRBD1. The CDR3 extends over 14 amino acids. Trimming cost V 6 bases and J 5 bases; bases outside gene matches: 7. Germline-derived CDR1 and CDR2 are MDHEN and SYDVKM. CDR3 protein: CASSEQGARETQYF. For the CDR3, the DNA is TGTGCCAGCAGCGAACAGGGGGCGCGGGAGACCCAGTACTTC.

J is TRBJ2-7 and V is TRBV4-3; the match to TRBD2 covers 8 bases. The V segment lost 2 bases and the J segment 0 bases; nucleotides outside the gene matches: 6. This CDR3 has 16 amino acids. Germline lookup yields CDR1 LGHNA and CDR2 YSLEER. The chain's CDR3 is CASSQIAGLSSYEQYF. In DNA form, the CDR3 reads TGCGCCAGCAGCCAAATAGCGGGGCTGAGCTCCTACGAGCAGTACTTC.

The rearrangement uses TRBV6-6 and TRBJ1-4, with D unclear. In germline, CDR1 is MNHNY, CDR2 SVGAGI (reference sequence). This CDR3 contains 14 residues. Trimming removed 2 bases at V and 2 bases at J, with 6 bases between. Here the CDR3 reads CASSYTDTNEKLFF. CDR3 DNA sequence: TGTGCCAGCAGTTACACGGACACTAATGAAAAACTGTTTTTT.

The rearrangement joins TRBV20-1 to TRBJ1-1; 9 bases are shared with TRBD1. V lost 3 bases and J lost 0; bases outside the gene matches: 11. Germline V gene data show CDR1 as DFQATT and CDR2 as SNEGSKA (reference sequence). This CDR3 contains 17 residues. The CDR3 spells CSASPNSGQGVNTEAFF. CDR3 nucleotides: TGCAGTGCTAGTCCCAACTCGGGACAGGGTGTGAACACTGAAGCTTTCTTT.

As for this clonotype: Germline and junction disagree at one end, which may indicate a read error. The rearrangement uses TRBV2 and TRBJ2-2, with D possibly called TRBD1 or TRBD2 (5 bases each). Looked up from germline, CDR1 is SNHLY and CDR2 is FYNNEI. The CDR3 consists of 15 residues. The CDR3 protein is CASSGLSGLTGELFF. The CDR3 nucleotides read TGTGCCAGCAGTGGATTGTCGGGGCTCACCGGGGAGCTTTTTTTT. The full variable domain, its missing parts supplied by reference TRBV2 and TRBJ2-2, is EPEVTQTPSHQVTQMGQEVILRCVPISNHLYFYWYRQILGQKVEFLVSFYNNEISEKSEIFDDQFSVERPDGSNFTLKIRSTKLEDSAMYFCASSGLSGLTGELFFGEGSRLTVL.

DNA for the CDR3: TGTGCCAGCAGTGAAATCGCTAGCGGGGGCGGCTCCTACAATGAGCAGTTCTTC. It codes for CASSEIASGGGSYNEQFF. The gene calls are TRBV2 and TRBJ2-1; 10 bases match TRBD2. The CDR3 has 18 amino acids. After removal of 2 bases from V and 0 bases from J, the junction contained 7 bases not matched to a gene. Germline CDR1 is SNHLY and CDR2 is FYNNEI.

This clonotype appeared once. The chain is built from TRBV7-2 and TRBJ1-2; weak D call: TRBD1 (6 bases). This CDR3 region has 13 residues. The germline gives CDR1 SGHTA, CDR2 FQGNSA. Trimming left V 5 bases short and J 8 bases short, with 15 bases between. The CDR3 loop is CASSPAGGGGYTF. Here the CDR3 DNA reads TGTGCCAGCAGCCCCGCCGGAGGGGGAGGCTACACCTTC. Full variable domain (missing parts from reference TRBV7-2 and TRBJ1-2): GAGVSQSPSNKVTEKGKDVELRCDPISGHTALYWYRQSLGQGLEFLIYFQGNSAPDKSGLPSDRFSAERTGGSVSTLTIQRTQQEDSAVYLCASSPAGGGGYTFGSGTRLTVV.

The chain couples TRBV7-2 to TRBJ2-5, with TRBD2 matching 9 bases. CDR1 SGHTA and CDR2 FQGNSA come from the germline V gene. Losses at the gene ends were 2 bases for V and 5 bases for J; bases not matched to a gene: 9. The length of the CDR3 is 16 residues. DNA for the CDR3: TGTGCCAGCAGCTTATCCCTGCGGGGGGGCCTTGAGACCCAGTACTTC. It yields the protein CASSLSLRGGLETQYF.

This chain connects TRBV7-2 to TRBJ2-1, with D unresolved. Trimming took 3 bases from V and 8 from J, leaving 5 bases between them. Per the germline V gene, CDR1 is SGHTA and CDR2 is FQGNSA. The CDR3 is made up of 11 amino acids. CDR3 DNA sequence: TGTGCCAGCAGCTTTTTGGATGAGCAGTTCTTC. Protein: CASSFLDEQFF.

The chain combines TRBV4-2 with TRBJ2-2; perhaps D is TRBD1 or TRBD2 (5 bases each). This CDR3 is built from 16 residues. Germline loops: CDR1 LGHNA, CDR2 YNFKEQ. V lost 6 bases and J lost 0, with 14 bases in between. CDR3 coding DNA: TGTGCCAGCAGTTTCGGGACGGAATCGAACACCGGGGAGCTGTTTTTT. Its protein product is CASSFGTESNTGELFF.

J is TRBJ2-1 and V is TRBV9; tentative D call: TRBD1 (5 bases). Germline CDR1 reads SGDLS; CDR2 reads YYNGEE. This CDR3 region has 13 residues. V was trimmed by 1 base and J by 9 bases, leaving 11 bases between them. CDR3 amino acids: CASSVTQESEQFF. DNA of the CDR3: TGTGCCAGCAGCGTAACACAGGAAAGTGAGCAGTTCTTC. Together with reference TRBV9 and TRBJ2-1, the CDR3 gives the full variable domain: DSGVTQTPKHLITATGQRVTLRCSPRSGDLSVYWYQQSLDQGLQFLIQYYNGEERAKGNILERFSAQQFPDLHSELNLSSLELGDSALYFCASSVTQESEQFFGPGTRLTVL.

J is TRBJ1-5 and V is TRBV28; D gene ambiguous. The germline CDR1 and CDR2 sequences are MDHEN and SYDVKM. The V end was cut by 8 bases, the J end by 1 base, with 12 bases between. The CDR3 totals 14 residues. CDR3 sequence: CASSGGWSNQPQHF. The CDR3 coding sequence is TGTGCCAGCTCAGGCGGGTGGAGCAATCAGCCCCAGCATTTT. The variable domain in full, completed from reference TRBV28 and TRBJ1-5, reads DVKVTQSSRYLVKRTGEKVFLECVQDMDHENMFWYRQDPGLGLRLIYFSYDVKMKEKGDIPEGYSVSREKKERFSLILESASTNQTSMYLCASSGGWSNQPQHFGDGTRLSIL.